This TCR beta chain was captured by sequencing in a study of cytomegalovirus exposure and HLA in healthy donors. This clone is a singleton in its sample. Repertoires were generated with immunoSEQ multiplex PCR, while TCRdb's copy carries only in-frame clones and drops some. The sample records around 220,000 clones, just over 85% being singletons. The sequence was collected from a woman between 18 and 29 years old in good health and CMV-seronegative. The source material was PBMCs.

CDR3 in DNA: TGTGCCAGCAGCGTAGGGAGATGGGAGACGATCGAGCAGTTCTTC. Protein product: CASSVGRWETIEQFF. This sequence joins TRBV9 and TRBJ2-1, with D tentatively TRBD2 (5 bases). This CDR3 has 15 residues. V was pared by 0 bases and J by 10 bases, with 17 bases between. Germline CDR1 is SGDLS and CDR2 is YYNGEE.